This note documents a single TCR beta chain sequence. Antigen specificity is unknown. The sample is drawn from a study of cytomegalovirus exposure and HLA in healthy donors. The PCR contained 60 Vbeta and 13 Jbeta primers. The method was immunoSEQ multiplex PCR; TCRdb's version includes in-frame clones alone and lacks a portion of them. This sample has roughly 68,000 clones, with over 75% found just once. Each donor's status was that of a healthy bone marrow donor. Trimming took 3 bases from V and 10 from J, leaving 13 bases between them. The CDR3 extends over 14 amino acids. The V gene's germline CDR1 is SGHTA and CDR2 FQGTGA. Whole-study results and caveats: Highly shared variants forming one cluster were likely a sequencing artifact.

Sequences were obtained from PBMCs. The V and J genes are TRBV7-3 and TRBJ1-6; TRBD1 is a possible D gene (5 bases). The TCR originated in a male donor in good health and CMV-seropositive. The CDR3 DNA sequence: TGTGCCAGCAGCTTCGGCAGGGTTGAATCACCCCTCCACTTT. It yields the protein CASSFGRVESPLHF.